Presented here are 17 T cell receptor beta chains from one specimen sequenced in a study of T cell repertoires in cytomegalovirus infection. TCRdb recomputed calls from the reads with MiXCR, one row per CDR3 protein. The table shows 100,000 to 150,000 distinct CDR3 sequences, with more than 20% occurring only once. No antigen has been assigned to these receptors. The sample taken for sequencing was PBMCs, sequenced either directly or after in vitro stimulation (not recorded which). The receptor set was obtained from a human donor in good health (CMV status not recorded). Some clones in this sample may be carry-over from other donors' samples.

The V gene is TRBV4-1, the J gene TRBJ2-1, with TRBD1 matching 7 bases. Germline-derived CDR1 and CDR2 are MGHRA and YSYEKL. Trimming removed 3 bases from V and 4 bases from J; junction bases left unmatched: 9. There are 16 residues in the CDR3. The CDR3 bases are TGCGCCAGCAGCCATCTAGAAGGGGGCTTTTACAATGAGCAGTTCTTC. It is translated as CASSHLEGGFYNEQFF.

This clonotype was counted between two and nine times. The CDR3 sequence is CASSASAAYEQYF. CDR3 bases: TGTGCCAGCAGCGCTTCTGCAGCCTACGAGCAGTACTTC. This chain uses TRBV7-9 with TRBJ2-7; the D is unclear. The germline V gene has CDR1 SEHNR and CDR2 FQNEAQ (reference sequence). V gave up 5 bases and J gave up 2 bases, with 10 bases separating them. This CDR3 has 13 amino acids.

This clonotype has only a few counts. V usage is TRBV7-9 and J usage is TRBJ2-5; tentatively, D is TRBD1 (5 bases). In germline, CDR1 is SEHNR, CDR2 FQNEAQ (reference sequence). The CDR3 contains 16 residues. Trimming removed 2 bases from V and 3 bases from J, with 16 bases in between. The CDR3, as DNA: TGTGCCAGCAGCTTATCTGGAACAATAGGGGAAGAGACCCAGTACTTC. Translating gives CASSLSGTIGEETQYF.

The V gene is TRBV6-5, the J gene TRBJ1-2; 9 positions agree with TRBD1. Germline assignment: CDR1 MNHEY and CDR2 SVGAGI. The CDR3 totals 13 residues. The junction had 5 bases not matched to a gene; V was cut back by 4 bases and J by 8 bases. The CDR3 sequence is CASSFRQGGGYTF. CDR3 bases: TGTGCCAGCAGTTTTAGACAGGGGGGAGGCTACACCTTC.

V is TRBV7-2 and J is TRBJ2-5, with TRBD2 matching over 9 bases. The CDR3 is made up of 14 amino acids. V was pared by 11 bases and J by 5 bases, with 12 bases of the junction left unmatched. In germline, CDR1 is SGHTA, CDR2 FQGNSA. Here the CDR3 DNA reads TGTGCCCACGGCACTGGGACTAGCCGGGAGACCCAGTACTTC. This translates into CAHGTGTSRETQYF.

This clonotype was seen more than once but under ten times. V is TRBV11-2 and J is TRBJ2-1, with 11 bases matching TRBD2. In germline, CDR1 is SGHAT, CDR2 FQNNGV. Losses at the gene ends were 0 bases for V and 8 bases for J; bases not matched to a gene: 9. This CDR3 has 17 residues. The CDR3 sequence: CASSLDRSGRASDEQFF. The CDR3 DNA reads TGTGCCAGCAGCTTAGATCGTAGCGGGAGGGCCTCCGATGAGCAGTTCTTC.

This CDR3 is CATGPGPKETQYF. The CDR3 nucleotides are TGTGCCACTGGACCGGGGCCCAAAGAGACCCAGTACTTC. J is TRBJ2-5 and V is TRBV24-1; D is perhaps TRBD1 or TRBD2 (5 bases each). There are 13 residues in the CDR3. Germline CDR1 is KGHDR and CDR2 is SFDVKD. V lost 10 bases, J lost 3 bases, and 14 bases lay in between.

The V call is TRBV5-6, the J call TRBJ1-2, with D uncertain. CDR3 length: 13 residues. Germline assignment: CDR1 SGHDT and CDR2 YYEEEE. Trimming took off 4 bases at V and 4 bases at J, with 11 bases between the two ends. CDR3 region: CASSPTPGYGYTF. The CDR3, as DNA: TGTGCCAGCAGCCCGACCCCGGGCTATGGCTACACCTTC.

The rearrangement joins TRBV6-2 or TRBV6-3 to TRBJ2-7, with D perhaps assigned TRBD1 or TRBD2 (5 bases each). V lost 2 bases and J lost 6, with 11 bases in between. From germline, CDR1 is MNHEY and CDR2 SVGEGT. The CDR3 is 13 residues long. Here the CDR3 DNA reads TGTGCCAGCAGTTACGGAGCAGGGAGCGAGCAGTACGTC. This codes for CASSYGAGSEQYV.

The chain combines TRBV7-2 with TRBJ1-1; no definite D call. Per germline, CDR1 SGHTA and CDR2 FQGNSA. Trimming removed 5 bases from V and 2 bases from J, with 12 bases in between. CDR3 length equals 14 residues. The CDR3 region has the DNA TGTGCCAGCAGCAAGTACTCCAGAAACACTGAAGCTTTCTTT. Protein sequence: CASSKYSRNTEAFF. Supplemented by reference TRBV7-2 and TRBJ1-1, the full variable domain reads GAGVSQSPSNKVTEKGKDVELRCDPISGHTALYWYRQSLGQGLEFLIYFQGNSAPDKSGLPSDRFSAERTGGSVSTLTIQRTQQEDSAVYLCASSKYSRNTEAFFGQGTRLTVV.

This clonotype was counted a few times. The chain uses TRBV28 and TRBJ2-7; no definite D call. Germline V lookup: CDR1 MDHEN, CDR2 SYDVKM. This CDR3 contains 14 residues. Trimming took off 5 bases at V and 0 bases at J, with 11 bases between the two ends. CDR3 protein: CASSPWGYSYEQYF. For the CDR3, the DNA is TGTGCCAGCAGTCCCTGGGGTTACTCCTACGAGCAGTACTTC.

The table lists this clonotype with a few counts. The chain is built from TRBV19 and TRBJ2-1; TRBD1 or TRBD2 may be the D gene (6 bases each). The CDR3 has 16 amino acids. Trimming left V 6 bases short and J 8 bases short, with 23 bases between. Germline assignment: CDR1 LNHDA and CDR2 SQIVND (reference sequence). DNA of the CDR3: TGTGCCAGTAGCCTCCCCGGTGGGGGGCGGTACTATGAGCAGTTCTTC. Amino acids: CASSLPGGGRYYEQFF.

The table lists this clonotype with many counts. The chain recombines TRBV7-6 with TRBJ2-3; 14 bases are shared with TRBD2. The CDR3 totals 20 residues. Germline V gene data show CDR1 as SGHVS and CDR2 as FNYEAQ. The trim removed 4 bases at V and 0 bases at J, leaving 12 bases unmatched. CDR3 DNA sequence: TGTGCCAGCAGCTCCGGACTAGCGGGAGGCGGGCGTTTGAGCACAGATACGCAGTATTTT. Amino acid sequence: CASSSGLAGGGRLSTDTQYF.

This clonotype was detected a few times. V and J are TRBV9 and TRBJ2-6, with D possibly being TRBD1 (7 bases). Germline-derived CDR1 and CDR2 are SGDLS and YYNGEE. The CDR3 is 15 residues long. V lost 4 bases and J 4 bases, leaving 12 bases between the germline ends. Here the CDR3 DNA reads TGTGCCAGCAGCACCAGGGGGGCAGGGGCCAACGTCCTGACTTTC. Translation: CASSTRGAGANVLTF.

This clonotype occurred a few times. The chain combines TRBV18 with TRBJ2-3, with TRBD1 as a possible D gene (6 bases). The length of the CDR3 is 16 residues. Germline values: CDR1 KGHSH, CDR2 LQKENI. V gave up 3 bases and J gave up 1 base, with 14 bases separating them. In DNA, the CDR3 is TGTGCCAGCTCACCCCTCAGGGGTTTGGGCACAGATACGCAGTATTTT. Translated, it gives CASSPLRGLGTDTQYF.

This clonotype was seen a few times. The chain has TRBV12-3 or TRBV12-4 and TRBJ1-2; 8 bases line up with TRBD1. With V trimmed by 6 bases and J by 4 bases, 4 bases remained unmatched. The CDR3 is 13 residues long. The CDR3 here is CASRTGQGYGYTF. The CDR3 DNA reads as TGTGCCAGCAGGACAGGACAGGGCTATGGCTACACCTTC.

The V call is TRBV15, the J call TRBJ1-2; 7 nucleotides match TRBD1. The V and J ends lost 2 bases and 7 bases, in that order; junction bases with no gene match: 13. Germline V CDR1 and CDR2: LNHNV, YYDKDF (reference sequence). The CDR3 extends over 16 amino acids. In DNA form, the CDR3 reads TGTGCCACCAGCAGATCAGGGACAGATTCTTTGAGTGGCTACACCTTC. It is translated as CATSRSGTDSLSGYTF.